Presented here are 27 T cell receptor beta chains from one specimen sequenced in a study of blood T cell repertoires in COVID-19. Assay: immunoSEQ multiplex PCR; the TCRdb copy retains only in-frame clones and omits some. The data contain a few hundred thousand clones, 80% to 90% of them singletons. The material sequenced was PBMCs or T cells enriched from blood (not recorded which). The origin of the receptors is a woman aged 40 to 50 with acute COVID-19.

V usage is TRBV15 and J usage is TRBJ1-5, with 7 bases fitting TRBD1. Trimming removed 9 bases from V and 3 bases from J; junction bases left unmatched: 8. Germline V gene sequence: CDR1 LNHNV, CDR2 YYDKDF (reference sequence). The length of the CDR3 is 14 residues. CDR3 in amino acids: CATKQGQHNQPQHF. The CDR3 nucleotides read TGTGCCACGAAACAGGGACAGCACAATCAGCCCCAGCATTTT.

V gene TRBV6-2 or TRBV6-3 combines with J gene TRBJ2-4; perhaps TRBD1 as D (5 bases). The CDR3 is made up of 12 amino acids. Germline V gives CDR1 MNHEY, CDR2 SVGEGT. Trimming took 2 bases from V and 6 from J, leaving 5 bases between them. The CDR3 DNA is TGTGCCAGCAGTTACACAGGAAACATTCAGTACTTC. Translation: CASSYTGNIQYF.

The chain uses TRBV19 and TRBJ1-4, with TRBD1 identical over 11 bases. The CDR3 runs to 15 residues. Germline CDR1 reads LNHDA; CDR2 reads SQIVND (reference sequence). Germline trimming cut 4 bases from V and 7 bases from J; bases unmatched to any gene: 5. DNA of the CDR3: TGTGCCAGTAGTACCTCCGGGACAGGGGGTGAAAAACTGTTTTTT. This gives the protein CASSTSGTGGEKLFF. Full variable domain (rest looked up from reference TRBV19 and TRBJ1-4): DGGITQSPKYLFRKEGQNVTLSCEQNLNHDAMYWYRQDPGQGLRLIYYSQIVNDFQKGDIAEGYSVSREKKESFPLTVTSAQKNPTAFYLCASSTSGTGGEKLFFGSGTQLSVL.

J is TRBJ2-7 and V is TRBV23-1, with D possibly being TRBD1 (6 bases). TRBV23-1 counts as an open reading frame of uncertain function. The CDR3 has 17 residues. V was trimmed by 3 bases and J by 2 bases, leaving 20 bases between them. CDR3 region: CASSHFPSDRCAYEQYF. DNA of the CDR3: TGCGCCAGCAGTCATTTCCCCTCAGACAGGTGTGCCTACGAGCAGTACTTC.

The chain recombines TRBV14 with TRBJ2-7; no reliable D call. In germline, CDR1 is SGHDN, CDR2 FVKESK. The CDR3 contains 14 residues. Trimming shortened V by 1 base and J by 3 bases, and 10 bases separated the two germline ends. The CDR3 nucleotides read TGTGCCAGCAGCCAAGGAGGCGGAGTCTACGAGCAGTACTTC. Translation gives CASSQGGGVYEQYF.

The V call is TRBV9, the J call TRBJ1-3; 9 bases are shared with TRBD1. CDR3 length: 17 residues. CDR1 and CDR2 from the germline V gene are SGDLS and YYNGEE. V lost 3 bases, J lost 3 bases, and 10 bases stayed unmatched. CDR3 loop: CASSAHPGQGYGNTIYF. Written as DNA, the CDR3 is TGTGCCAGCAGCGCTCACCCAGGACAGGGGTATGGAAACACCATATATTTT.

This chain connects TRBV12-3 or TRBV12-4 to TRBJ2-3; maybe TRBD1 (5 bases). The CDR3 covers 13 residues. V was shortened by 3 bases and J by 5 bases, with 9 bases between the two germline ends. The CDR3: CASSLSGLDTQYF. Written as DNA, the CDR3 is TGTGCCAGCAGTTTGTCAGGGTTAGATACGCAGTATTTT.

The chain couples TRBV7-2 to TRBJ2-2, with 9 positions matching TRBD2. Germline assignment: CDR1 SGHTA and CDR2 FQGNSA. This CDR3 region has 12 residues. As DNA, the CDR3 is TGTGCTGCTAGCGGGGATTCCGGGGAGCTGTTTTTT. This sequence encodes CAASGDSGELFF.

The genes are TRBV4-3 and TRBJ2-5, with D maybe TRBD1 (8 bases). V gave up 0 bases and J gave up 5 bases, with 16 bases separating them. CDR3 length: 16 amino acids. CDR1 and CDR2 from the germline V gene are LGHNA and YSLEER. In nucleotides, the CDR3 is TGCGCCAGCAGCCAAGATCTTGGACAGGGAGGGGAGACCCAGTACTTC. Its translation is CASSQDLGQGGETQYF.

This sequence joins TRBV28 and TRBJ1-6; 7 nucleotides match TRBD1. The CDR3 has 15 residues. The V gene's germline CDR1 is MDHEN and CDR2 SYDVKM. Trimming removed 5 bases from V and 6 bases from J; junction bases left unmatched: 7. The DNA of the CDR3 is TGTGCCAGCAGTAAGGGGGCGCGGGGTAATTCACCCCTCCACTTT. Its translation is CASSKGARGNSPLHF.

The J gene is TRBJ2-1, the V gene TRBV9, with 7 positions matching TRBD2. V shed 3 bases and J 3 bases; nucleotides not matched to a gene: 15. Germline loops: CDR1 SGDLS, CDR2 YYNGEE. The CDR3 contains 18 residues. In DNA form, the CDR3 reads TGTGCCAGCAGCGAGGCCCCCATCGGGCGGGGGAGCTACAATGAGCAGTTCTTC. Protein product: CASSEAPIGRGSYNEQFF.

The chain links TRBV15 to TRBJ2-7, with 9 bases that match TRBD1. V shed 3 bases, J shed 11 bases, and the junction held 5 bases outside the gene matches. The CDR3 covers 12 residues. Per germline, CDR1 LNHNV and CDR2 YYDKDF (reference sequence). CDR3 DNA sequence: TGTGCCACCAGCAGGAAAGGACAGGGGAAGTACTTC. It codes for CATSRKGQGKYF.

V usage is TRBV27 and J usage is TRBJ2-1; tentatively, D is TRBD2 (6 bases). This CDR3 region has 14 residues. CDR1 is MNHEY, CDR2 SMNVEV, per germline (reference sequence). Trimming removed 6 bases from V and 6 bases from J, with 15 bases in between. CDR3 bases: TGTGCCAGCAGCACACCGGGACTGAGCAATGAGCAGTTCTTC. As protein: CASSTPGLSNEQFF.

The V gene is TRBV28, the J gene TRBJ1-5, with D possibly matching TRBD1 (5 bases). Germline lookup yields CDR1 MDHEN and CDR2 SYDVKM. V lost 3 bases, J lost 5 bases, and 17 bases lay in between. There are 16 residues in the CDR3. Here the CDR3 reads CASSLIQWGGYQPQHF. The CDR3 region has the DNA TGTGCCAGCAGTTTGATCCAGTGGGGGGGTTATCAGCCCCAGCATTTT. The full variable domain, rest sourced from reference TRBV28 and TRBJ1-5, is DVKVTQSSRYLVKRTGEKVFLECVQDMDHENMFWYRQDPGLGLRLIYFSYDVKMKEKGDIPEGYSVSREKKERFSLILESASTNQTSMYLCASSLIQWGGYQPQHFGDGTRLSIL.

This sequence joins TRBV7-7 and TRBJ2-5, with TRBD2 as a possible D gene (9 bases). V lost 5 bases to trimming and J lost 0 bases, with 16 bases between them. The CDR3 has 16 amino acids. The V gene's germline CDR1 is SSHAT and CDR2 FNYEAQ (reference sequence). The CDR3 region is CASSQGAGGHQETQYF. In nucleotides, the CDR3 is TGTGCCAGCAGCCAGGGGGCGGGGGGGCACCAAGAGACCCAGTACTTC.

The chain has TRBV7-9 and TRBJ2-5, with 8 bases aligning to TRBD2. The CDR3 runs 18 residues. V shed 1 base and J 6 bases; nucleotides not matched to a gene: 16. Looked up from germline, CDR1 is SEHNR and CDR2 is FQNEAQ (reference sequence). The DNA for the CDR3 is TGTGCCAGCAGCTTAGAGGCTCGGAGCGGGGGAACCCGGCAGACCCAGTACTTC. Amino acid sequence: CASSLEARSGGTRQTQYF.

V and J are TRBV7-8 and TRBJ1-1, with D possibly being TRBD1 (5 bases). CDR3 size: 13 residues. V was shortened by 4 bases and J by 4 bases, with 10 bases between the two germline ends. In germline, CDR1 is SGHVS, CDR2 FQNEAQ. CDR3 DNA: TGTGCCAGCAGCTACACAGGAGTCACTGAAGCTTTCTTT. It is translated as CASSYTGVTEAFF.

This sequence joins TRBV5-1 and TRBJ2-1; 8 bases are shared with TRBD2. Germline CDR1 SGHRS, CDR2 YFSETQ. V shed 0 bases and J 10 bases; nucleotides not matched to a gene: 3. The CDR3 runs to 13 residues. In DNA, the CDR3 is TGCGCCAGCAGCTTGGGCCTAGCGGGCGAGCAGTTCTTC. This codes for CASSLGLAGEQFF.

The V gene is TRBV7-9, the J gene TRBJ2-7, with TRBD2 identical over 13 bases. The CDR3 runs to 16 residues. Trimming cost V 5 bases and J 4 bases; bases outside gene matches: 8. Germline V CDR1 and CDR2: SEHNR, FQNEAQ (reference sequence). The CDR3 loop reads CASSIGLAGDAYEQYF. The CDR3 DNA follows: TGTGCCAGCAGCATCGGACTAGCGGGGGATGCTTACGAGCAGTACTTC.

In its sample, this clone was seen a few times. This sequence joins TRBV10-3 and TRBJ1-2, with 7 positions matching TRBD1. The CDR3 is 14 amino acids. CDR1 ENHRY and CDR2 SYGVKD come from the germline V gene. The trim removed 6 bases at V and 4 bases at J, leaving 8 bases unmatched. In nucleotides, the CDR3 is TGTGCCATCAGCCCGGGACAGAATATCTATGGCTACACCTTC. It is translated as CAISPGQNIYGYTF.

The chain links TRBV3-1 (or the pseudogene TRBV3-2) to TRBJ2-7; D may be TRBD2 (6 bases). The CDR3 is 14 amino acids. Germline values: CDR1 LGHDT, CDR2 YNNKEL (reference sequence). V dropped 2 bases and J dropped 6 bases, with 14 bases sitting between them. The CDR3 loop is CASSQTVARGEQYF. As DNA, the CDR3 is TGTGCCAGCAGCCAAACGGTAGCGCGGGGCGAGCAGTACTTC.

This clone has only a few counts. This rearrangement joins TRBV9 to TRBJ2-7, with TRBD2 matching over 9 bases. Germline V gene lookup returns CDR1 SGDLS and CDR2 YYNGEE. V shed 4 bases and J 4 bases; nucleotides not matched to a gene: 9. The CDR3 totals 15 residues. CDR3 amino acids: CASSPSGRSYYEQYF. The CDR3 bases are TGTGCCAGCAGCCCCAGCGGGAGGAGCTATTACGAGCAGTACTTC.

This rearrangement joins TRBV5-5 to TRBJ2-7, with D perhaps matching TRBD1 (5 bases). V was trimmed by 0 bases and J by 3 bases, leaving 7 bases between them. Germline CDR1 SGHKS, CDR2 YYEKEE (reference sequence). The CDR3 runs to 13 residues. The DNA of the CDR3 is TGTGCCAGCAGCTTGGCACAGGACTACGAGCAGTACTTC. Translated: CASSLAQDYEQYF.

This chain connects TRBV20-1 to TRBJ2-1; D unclear. This CDR3 is 11 amino acids long. The V and J ends lost 3 bases and 5 bases respectively, with 5 bases between them. In germline, CDR1 is DFQATT, CDR2 SNEGSKA (reference sequence). The CDR3 loop reads CSASPDNEQFF. The CDR3 region has the DNA TGCAGTGCTAGTCCCGACAATGAGCAGTTCTTC.

The rearrangement joins TRBV28 to TRBJ1-2; D perhaps matches TRBD1 (5 bases). The CDR3 is 14 residues long. Germline lookup yields CDR1 MDHEN and CDR2 SYDVKM. V lost 6 bases and J 0 bases, leaving 11 bases between the germline ends. CDR3 region: CASRGTATNYGYTF. Here the CDR3 DNA reads TGTGCCAGCAGAGGGACTGCGACTAACTATGGCTACACCTTC.

The V and J genes are TRBV6-5 and TRBJ2-2; D is unclear. Germline-derived CDR1 and CDR2 are MNHEY and SVGAGI. CDR3 size: 15 residues. The germline V and J ends were trimmed by 0 bases and 2 bases, with 7 bases remaining between them. The CDR3 nucleotides are TGTGCCAGCAGTTACTCGGCCAAAAACACCGGGGAGCTGTTTTTT. This gives the protein CASSYSAKNTGELFF.

This rearrangement joins TRBV18 to TRBJ1-2, with a possible D match to TRBD1 (6 bases). In germline, CDR1 is KGHSH, CDR2 LQKENI. The CDR3 spans 15 residues. V was cut by 0 bases and J by 6 bases, with 14 bases left in between. The CDR3 reads CASSPPSAGVNGYTF. For the CDR3, the DNA is TGTGCCAGCTCACCACCTTCGGCAGGGGTGAATGGCTACACCTTC.